These 19 T cell receptor beta chains share one sample of origin, sequenced in a study of blood T cell repertoires in COVID-19. Sequenced by immunoSEQ multiplex PCR; TCRdb stores in-frame clones only, minus some. The table has about 87,000 clones, around 81% seen once. Sequenced sample: peripheral blood. Receptors originate from a woman aged 70-85 years with acute or convalescent COVID-19.

The chain links TRBV19 to TRBJ1-1; D gene uncertain. This CDR3 region has 14 residues. Germline V gene lookup returns CDR1 LNHDA and CDR2 SQIVND (reference sequence). V was pared by 5 bases and J by 3 bases, with 13 bases between. The CDR3 protein is CASSPGWEDTEAFF. The CDR3 region has the DNA TGTGCCAGTAGTCCCGGTTGGGAGGACACTGAAGCTTTCTTT.

The J gene is TRBJ2-1, the V gene TRBV14; 11 bases are a match to TRBD2. In germline, CDR1 is SGHDN, CDR2 FVKESK. V shed 3 bases, J shed 4 bases, and the junction held 5 bases outside the gene matches. The CDR3 contains 16 residues. In DNA, the CDR3 is TGTGCCAGCAGCCAGACTTGGACTAGCGGGTACAATGAGCAGTTCTTC. Protein product: CASSQTWTSGYNEQFF.

As to this clone: Additional DNA sequences in this sample encode the identical CDR3. The V and J genes are TRBV7-9 and TRBJ1-1, with a weak D call TRBD1 (5 bases). Germline-derived CDR1 and CDR2 are SEHNR and FQNEAQ (reference sequence). The CDR3 is made up of 13 amino acids. Trimming took off 5 bases at V and 1 base at J, with 8 bases between the two ends. CDR3 loop: CASSLQGNTEAFF. CDR3 in DNA: TGTGCCAGCAGCCTCCAGGGGAACACTGAAGCTTTCTTT.

The chain uses TRBV7-9 and TRBJ1-6; 7 bases align to TRBD1. CDR1 SEHNR and CDR2 FQNEAQ come from the germline V gene (reference sequence). CDR3 length equals 14 residues. V lost 6 bases to trimming and J lost 7 bases; unmatched junction nucleotides: 6. In DNA, the CDR3 is TGTGCCAGCAGGTCGGGGACAGTGAATTCACCCCTCCACTTT. Protein: CASRSGTVNSPLHF.

This clone has just a few counts. Other nucleotide sequences from this sample produce the same CDR3. V gene TRBV3-1 (or the pseudogene TRBV3-2) combines with J gene TRBJ1-2; TRBD1 might be the D (6 bases). This CDR3 has 11 amino acids. CDR1 is LGHDT, CDR2 YNNKEL, per germline (reference sequence). Deletions cut 4 bases from V and 8 bases from J, with 8 bases between. The CDR3: CASSPGQGYTF. Here the CDR3 DNA reads TGTGCCAGCAGCCCAGGACAGGGCTACACCTTC.

This chain joins TRBV19 and TRBJ1-1; D is possibly TRBD1 (6 bases). V was pared by 7 bases and J by 9 bases, with 21 bases between. CDR3 length equals 14 residues. CDR1 is LNHDA and CDR2 is SQIVND in the germline V gene (reference sequence). In DNA form, the CDR3 reads TGTGCCAGTACCGACCGACAGGTTTCGAACCAAGCTTTCTTT. Protein: CASTDRQVSNQAFF.

The chain has TRBV7-9 and TRBJ1-2; 7 bases fit TRBD1. CDR1 is SEHNR, CDR2 FQNEAQ, per germline (reference sequence). Trimming took 5 bases from V and 6 from J; bases not matched to a gene: 15. This CDR3 is 16 amino acids long. CDR3 coding DNA: TGTGCCAGCAGCCCAATCCTCGGGACAGAAAAGGATGGCTACACCTTC. This codes for CASSPILGTEKDGYTF.

This sequence joins TRBV2 and TRBJ1-2; D is uncertain. CDR1 and CDR2 (germline): SNHLY, FYNNEI. Trimming cost V 4 bases and J 7 bases, with 7 bases left between them. The CDR3 covers 11 residues. CDR3 residues: CASSAESGYTF. In nucleotides, the CDR3 is TGTGCCAGCAGTGCCGAGAGTGGCTACACCTTC.

V gene TRBV5-1 combines with J gene TRBJ1-4, with TRBD1 identical over 8 bases. V trimming: 4 bases; J trimming: 4 bases; junction bases outside the gene matches: 6. The germline V gene has CDR1 SGHRS and CDR2 YFSETQ. CDR3 length: 15 residues. The CDR3 DNA reads TGCGCCAGCAGCCTGCAGGGGGCGTTTAATGAAAAACTGTTTTTT. Translating it yields CASSLQGAFNEKLFF.

The V gene is TRBV4-1, the J gene TRBJ2-2; D unclear. The V end lost 1 base, the J end lost 7 bases, and 4 bases lay between the germline ends. CDR1 is MGHRA, CDR2 YSYEKL, per germline. The CDR3 runs to 12 residues. The CDR3 region is CASSQVNGELFF. In DNA, the CDR3 is TGCGCCAGCAGCCAAGTAAACGGGGAGCTGTTTTTT.

Of note for this clone: Relative to the germline gene, one junction end is altered; a read error may explain this. The CDR3 here is CATRDSSSGNTIYF. The CDR3 DNA is TGTGCCACCAGGGATTCCAGCTCTGGAAACACCATATATTTT. The chain employs TRBV24-1 and TRBJ1-3; D gene ambiguous. The CDR3 sequence is 14 residues long. Looked up from germline, CDR1 is KGHDR and CDR2 is SFDVKD.

The DNA of the CDR3 is TGTGCCAGCAGCCCAGACAGTAACACTGAAGCTTTCTTT. This sequence encodes CASSPDSNTEAFF. The chain recombines TRBV5-6 with TRBJ1-1; possibly TRBD1 for D (5 bases). V lost 4 bases and J 2 bases, leaving 9 bases between the germline ends. Germline V CDR1 and CDR2: SGHDT, YYEEEE. This CDR3 comprises 13 residues.

The chain recombines TRBV5-1 with TRBJ2-7, with D possibly TRBD2 on 6 matching bases. The V end was cut by 4 bases, the J end by 4 bases, with 15 bases between. Germline values: CDR1 SGHRS, CDR2 YFSETQ. CDR3 length equals 14 residues. The DNA for the CDR3 is TGCGCCAGCAGCCAGGGACTCCTGAAATACGAGCAGTACTTC. Its protein is CASSQGLLKYEQYF.

The chain employs TRBV28 and TRBJ1-5; D may be TRBD1 (5 bases). The V gene lost 10 bases and the J gene lost 7 bases, with 14 bases spanning the gap. The CDR3 covers 12 residues. Germline V gives CDR1 MDHEN, CDR2 SYDVKM. The CDR3 region has the DNA TGTGCCACCTCAGGGCTACAGCAGCCCCAGCATTTT. Translation: CATSGLQQPQHF.

DNA for the CDR3: TGTGCCAGCAGCGGCGAGAGGGGAGGGCAGTTCTTC. Protein product: CASSGERGGQFF. The chain links TRBV9 to TRBJ2-1; D is perhaps TRBD2 (6 bases). The V gene's germline CDR1 is SGDLS and CDR2 YYNGEE. The CDR3 has 12 amino acids. The ends were cut back, 3 bases at V and 12 bases at J, with 13 bases in the middle.

This clone appeared a single time. The rearrangement links TRBV7-2 to TRBJ1-2; D remains ambiguous. CDR1 is SGHTA, CDR2 FQGNSA, per germline. V lost 5 bases, J lost 2 bases, and 9 bases lay in between. CDR3 length: 13 amino acids. The CDR3 nucleotides read TGTGCCAGCAGCACATCACCCAACTATGGCTACACCTTC. Amino acids: CASSTSPNYGYTF.

The chain links TRBV30 to TRBJ1-5; no clear D. The CDR3 covers 12 residues. CDR1 and CDR2 from the germline V gene are GTSNPN and SVGIG (reference sequence). Trimming took 0 bases from V and 6 from J, leaving 6 bases between them. The CDR3 sequence is CAWSVSGQPQHF. The DNA for the CDR3 is TGTGCCTGGAGTGTATCGGGTCAGCCCCAGCATTTT.

The chain links TRBV4-2 to TRBJ2-3; TRBD1 might be the D (7 bases). This CDR3 is 17 amino acids long. The V end lost 4 bases, the J end lost 0 bases, and 17 bases lay between the germline ends. Germline V gene data show CDR1 as LGHNA and CDR2 as YNFKEQ. The CDR3 spells CASSRVGQGGSTDTQYF. The CDR3 DNA follows: TGTGCCAGCAGCCGAGTGGGGCAGGGGGGCAGCACAGATACGCAGTATTTT.

V gene TRBV5-4 combines with J gene TRBJ1-1; D is unclear. Trimming cost V 4 bases and J 7 bases, with 17 bases left between them. Germline V gene data show CDR1 as SGHNT and CDR2 as YYREEE (reference sequence). The CDR3 length is 14 residues. The CDR3 protein is CASSPQRGSDEAFF. The CDR3 nucleotides read TGTGCCAGCAGCCCCCAACGAGGATCGGATGAAGCTTTCTTT.